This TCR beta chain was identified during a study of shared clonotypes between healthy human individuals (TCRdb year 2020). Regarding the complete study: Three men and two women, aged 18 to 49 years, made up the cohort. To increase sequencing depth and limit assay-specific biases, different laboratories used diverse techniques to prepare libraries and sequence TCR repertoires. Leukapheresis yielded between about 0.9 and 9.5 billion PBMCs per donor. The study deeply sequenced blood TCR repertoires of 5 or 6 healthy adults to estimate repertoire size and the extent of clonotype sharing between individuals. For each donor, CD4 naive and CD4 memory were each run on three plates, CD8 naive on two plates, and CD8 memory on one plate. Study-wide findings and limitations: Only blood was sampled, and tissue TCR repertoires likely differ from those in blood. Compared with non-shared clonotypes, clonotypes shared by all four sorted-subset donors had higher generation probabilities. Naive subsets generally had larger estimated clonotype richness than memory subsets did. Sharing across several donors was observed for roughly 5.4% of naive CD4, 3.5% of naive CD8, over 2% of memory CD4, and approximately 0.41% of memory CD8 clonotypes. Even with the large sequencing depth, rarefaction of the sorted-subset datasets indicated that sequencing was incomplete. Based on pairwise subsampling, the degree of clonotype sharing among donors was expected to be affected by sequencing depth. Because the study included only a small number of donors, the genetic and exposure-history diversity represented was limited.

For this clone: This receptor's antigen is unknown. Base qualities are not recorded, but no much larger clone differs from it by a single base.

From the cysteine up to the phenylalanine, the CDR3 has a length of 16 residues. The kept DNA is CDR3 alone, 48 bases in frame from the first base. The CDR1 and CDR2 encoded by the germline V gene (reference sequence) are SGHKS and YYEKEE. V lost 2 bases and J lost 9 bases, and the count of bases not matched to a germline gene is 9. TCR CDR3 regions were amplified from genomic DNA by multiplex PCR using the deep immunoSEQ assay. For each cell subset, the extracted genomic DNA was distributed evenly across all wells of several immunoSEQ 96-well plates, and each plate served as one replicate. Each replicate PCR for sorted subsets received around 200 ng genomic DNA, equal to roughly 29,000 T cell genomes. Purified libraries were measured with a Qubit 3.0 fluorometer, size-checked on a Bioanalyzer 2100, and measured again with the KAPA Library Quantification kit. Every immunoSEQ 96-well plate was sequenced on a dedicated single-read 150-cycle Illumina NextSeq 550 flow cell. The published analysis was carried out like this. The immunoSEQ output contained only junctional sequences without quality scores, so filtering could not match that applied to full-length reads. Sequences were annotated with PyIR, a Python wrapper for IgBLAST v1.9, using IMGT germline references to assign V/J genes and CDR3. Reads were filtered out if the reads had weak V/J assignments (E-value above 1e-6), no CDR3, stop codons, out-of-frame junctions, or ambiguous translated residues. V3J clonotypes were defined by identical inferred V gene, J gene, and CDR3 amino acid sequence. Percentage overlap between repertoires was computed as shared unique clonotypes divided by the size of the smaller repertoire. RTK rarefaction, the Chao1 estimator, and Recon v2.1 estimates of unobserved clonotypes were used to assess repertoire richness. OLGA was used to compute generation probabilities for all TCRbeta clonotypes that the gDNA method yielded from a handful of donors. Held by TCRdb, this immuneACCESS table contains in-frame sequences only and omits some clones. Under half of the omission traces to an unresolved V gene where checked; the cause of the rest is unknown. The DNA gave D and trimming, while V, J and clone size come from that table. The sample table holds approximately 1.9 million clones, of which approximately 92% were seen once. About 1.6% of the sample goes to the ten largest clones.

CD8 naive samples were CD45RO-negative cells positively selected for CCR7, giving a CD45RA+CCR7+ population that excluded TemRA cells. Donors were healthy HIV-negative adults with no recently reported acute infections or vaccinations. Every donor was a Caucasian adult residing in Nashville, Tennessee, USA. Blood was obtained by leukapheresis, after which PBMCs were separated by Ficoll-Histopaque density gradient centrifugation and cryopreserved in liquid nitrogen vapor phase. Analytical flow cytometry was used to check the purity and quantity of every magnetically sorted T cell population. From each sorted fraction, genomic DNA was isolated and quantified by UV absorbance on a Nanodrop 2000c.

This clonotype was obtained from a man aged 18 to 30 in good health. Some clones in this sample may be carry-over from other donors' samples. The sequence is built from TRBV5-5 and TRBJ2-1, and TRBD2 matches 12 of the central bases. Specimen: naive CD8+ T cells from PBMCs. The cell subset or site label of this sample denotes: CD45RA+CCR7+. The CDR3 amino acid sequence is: CASSFKTSGSGAEQFF. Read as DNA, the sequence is TGTGCCAGCAGCTTTAAGACTAGCGGGAGTGGTGCTGAGCAGTTCTTC.